This TCR beta chain was recovered during a study of cytomegalovirus exposure and HLA in healthy donors. Germline-derived CDR1 and CDR2 are SGHRS and YFSETQ. The V and J ends lost 6 bases and 3 bases respectively, with 12 bases between them. This CDR3 region has 14 residues. On this clone: Antigen: not known.

Findings and limits, study-wide: Earlier findings revealed that most TCR beta V segments proved productive either about 87% or about 30% of the time. The classifier was said to identify cytomegalovirus status with high specificity and sensitivity.

The PCR had 60 Vbeta and 13 Jbeta primers. Profiling relied on immunoSEQ multiplex PCR, and the TCRdb table lists in-frame clones only, not all of them. The sample has under 200,000 clones, about four fifths seen once. Healthy donors of bone marrow made up the group. Donors likely had unrecorded immune exposures despite being nominally healthy when sampled. This sequence joins TRBV5-1 and TRBJ1-4; TRBD1 is a possible D gene (6 bases). The sequenced material came from PBMCs. The source of this sequence is a woman aged 18 to 35 in good health and CMV-seronegative. The CDR3 spells CASNPGQANEKLFF. The DNA of the CDR3 is TGCGCCAGCAACCCGGGACAAGCTAATGAAAAACTGTTTTTT.